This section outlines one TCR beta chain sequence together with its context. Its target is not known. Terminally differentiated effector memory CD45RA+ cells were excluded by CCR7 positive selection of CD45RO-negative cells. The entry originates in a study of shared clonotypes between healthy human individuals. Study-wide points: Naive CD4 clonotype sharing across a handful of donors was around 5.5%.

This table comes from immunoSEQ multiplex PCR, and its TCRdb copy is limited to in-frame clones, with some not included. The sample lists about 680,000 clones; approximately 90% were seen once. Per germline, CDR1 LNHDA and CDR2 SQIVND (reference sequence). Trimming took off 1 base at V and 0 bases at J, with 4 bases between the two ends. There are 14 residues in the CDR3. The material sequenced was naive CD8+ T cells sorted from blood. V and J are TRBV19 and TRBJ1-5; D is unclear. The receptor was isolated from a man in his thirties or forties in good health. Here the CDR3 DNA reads TGTGCCAGTAGTATAGTCGCTAGCAATCAGCCCCAGCATTTT. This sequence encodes CASSIVASNQPQHF.